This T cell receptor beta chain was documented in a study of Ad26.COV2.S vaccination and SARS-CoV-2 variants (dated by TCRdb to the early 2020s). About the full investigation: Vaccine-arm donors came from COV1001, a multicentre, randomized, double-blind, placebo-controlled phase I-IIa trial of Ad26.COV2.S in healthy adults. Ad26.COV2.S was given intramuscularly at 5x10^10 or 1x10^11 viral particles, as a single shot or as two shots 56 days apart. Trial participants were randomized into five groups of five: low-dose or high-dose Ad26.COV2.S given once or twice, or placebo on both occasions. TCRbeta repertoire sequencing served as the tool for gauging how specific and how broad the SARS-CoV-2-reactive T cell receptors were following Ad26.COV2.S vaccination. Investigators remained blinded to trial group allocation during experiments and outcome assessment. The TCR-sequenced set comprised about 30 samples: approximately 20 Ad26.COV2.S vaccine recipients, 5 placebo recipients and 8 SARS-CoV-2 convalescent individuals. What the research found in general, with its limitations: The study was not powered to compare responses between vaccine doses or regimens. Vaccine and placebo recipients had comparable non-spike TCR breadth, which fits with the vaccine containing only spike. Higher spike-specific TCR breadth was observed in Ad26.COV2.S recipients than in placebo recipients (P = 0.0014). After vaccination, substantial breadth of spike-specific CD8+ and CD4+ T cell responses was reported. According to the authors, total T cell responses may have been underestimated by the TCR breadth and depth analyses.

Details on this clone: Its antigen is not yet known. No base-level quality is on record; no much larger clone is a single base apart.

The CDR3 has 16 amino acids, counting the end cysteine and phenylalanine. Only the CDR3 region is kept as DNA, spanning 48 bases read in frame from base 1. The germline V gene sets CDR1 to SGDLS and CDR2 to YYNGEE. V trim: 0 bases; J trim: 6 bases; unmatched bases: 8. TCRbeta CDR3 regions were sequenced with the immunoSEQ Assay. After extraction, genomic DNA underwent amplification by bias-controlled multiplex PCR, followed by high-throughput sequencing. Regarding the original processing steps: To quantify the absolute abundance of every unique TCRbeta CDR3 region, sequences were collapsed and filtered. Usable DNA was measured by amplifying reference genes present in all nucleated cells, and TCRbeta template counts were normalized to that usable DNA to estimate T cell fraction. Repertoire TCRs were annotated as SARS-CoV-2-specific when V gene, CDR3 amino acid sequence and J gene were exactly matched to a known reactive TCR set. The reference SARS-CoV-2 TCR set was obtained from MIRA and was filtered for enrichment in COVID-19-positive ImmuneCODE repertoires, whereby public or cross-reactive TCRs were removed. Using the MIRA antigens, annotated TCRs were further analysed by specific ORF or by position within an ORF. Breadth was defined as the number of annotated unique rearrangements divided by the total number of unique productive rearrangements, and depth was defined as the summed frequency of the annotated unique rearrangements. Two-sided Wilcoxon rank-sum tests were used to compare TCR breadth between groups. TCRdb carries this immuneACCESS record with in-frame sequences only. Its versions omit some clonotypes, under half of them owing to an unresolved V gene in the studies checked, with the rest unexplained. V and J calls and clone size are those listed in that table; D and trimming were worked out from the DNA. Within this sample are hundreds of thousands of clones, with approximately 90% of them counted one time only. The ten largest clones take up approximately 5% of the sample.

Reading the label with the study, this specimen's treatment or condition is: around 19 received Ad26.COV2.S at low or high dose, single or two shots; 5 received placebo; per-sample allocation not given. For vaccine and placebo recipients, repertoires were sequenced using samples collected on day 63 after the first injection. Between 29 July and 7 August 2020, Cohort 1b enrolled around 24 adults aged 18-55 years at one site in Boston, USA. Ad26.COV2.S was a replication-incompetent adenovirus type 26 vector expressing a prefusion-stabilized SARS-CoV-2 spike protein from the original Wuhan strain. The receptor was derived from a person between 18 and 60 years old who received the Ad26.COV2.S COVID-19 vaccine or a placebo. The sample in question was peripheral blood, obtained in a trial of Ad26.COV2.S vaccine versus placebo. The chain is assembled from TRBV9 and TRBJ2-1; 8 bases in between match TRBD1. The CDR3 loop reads CASSVGERTGSNEQFF. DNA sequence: TGTGCCAGCAGCGTAGGGGAGAGGACAGGGAGCAATGAGCAGTTCTTC.